This note documents a single T cell receptor (beta chain) sequence. The antigen it binds to is not known. Nothing much larger sits one base from this clone, and base qualities are not available. The sample's time point, from its label and the paper: pre-transplant. Thawed unstimulated PBMCs were stained for CD3, CD4 and CD8 and FACS-sorted into CD3+CD4+ and CD3+CD8+ populations. All 8 studied subjects were randomized to withdrawal of immunosuppression. Genomic DNA was isolated with the Qiagen DNeasy Blood and Tissue Kit. The sample belongs to a study of T cell clones after liver transplantation (dated by TCRdb to about 2019). General notes on the study: The samples were obtained from ITN030ST, a randomized trial that attempted immunosuppression withdrawal within 2 years after liver transplantation. Subjects received no induction therapy and standard immunosuppression until randomization at 12-24 months post-transplant. Blood samples were taken pre-transplant, pre-randomization before withdrawal, and post-randomization after full withdrawal or failed withdrawal. After a pre-transplant mixed lymphocyte reaction, TCRbeta sequencing was used to pinpoint donor-reactive T cell clones, which were subsequently tracked in post-transplant blood. Third party-reactive TCRbeta sequences were also identified from pre-transplant MLRs to serve as an antigen-independent comparator for donor-reactive sequences. Tolerance was defined as complete immunosuppression withdrawal for at least one year with no rise in liver enzymes beyond twice the upper limit of normal. The study cohort included 8 liver transplant recipients, of whom 3 were classified as tolerant and 5 as non-tolerant. Three of the eight recipients were HCV-positive; the others were transplanted for non-autoimmune, non-viral indications. What the authors observed across the whole study: A significant post-transplant decrease in circulating donor-reactive CD4 TCRbeta sequences was observed in most of the 8 subjects, irrespective of tolerance or HCV status. The conclusions were considered preliminary, being limited by small, heterogeneous patient numbers and non-standardized post-transplant time points. Low numbers of available donor cells limited the measurable donor-reactive repertoire in a couple of subjects. A greater decline was seen for donor-reactive sequences than for third party-reactive sequences, suggesting partial antigen-specific deletion unrelated to withdrawal success. When repertoire turnover was taken into account, detection of donor-reactive sequences was significantly reduced in 7 of 8 subjects for CD4 and in 8 of 8 subjects for CD8. Since no allograft tissue specimens were available, donor-reactive T cells may have migrated into the graft instead of being deleted.

Via the germline V gene, CDR1 is SGHTA and CDR2 FQGTGA. Including cysteine and phenylalanine, the CDR3 has 15 amino acids. Just CDR3 DNA is preserved here, 45 bases in frame from base 1. V loses 4 bases, J loses 2 bases, and the germline ends lie 13 bases apart. High-throughput TCRbeta CDR3 sequencing of frozen genomic DNA was performed by immunoSEQ, with PCR amplification, mapping, bias correction and internal controls included. The paper's processing steps were these. Only productive rearrangements were retained, with each unique TCRbeta sequence defined by its CDR3 nucleotide sequence together with its V and J gene. A sequence counted as donor-reactive only if the sequence showed at least 5-fold expansion in CFSE-low cells compared with unstimulated pre-transplant cells and had a frequency of at least 0.01%. To ensure at least 90% detection power, minimum frequency thresholds were set for each subject based on that subject's lowest-template unstimulated sample. Jensen-Shannon divergence between the top 1000 TCRbeta sequences post-transplant and pre-transplant was used to measure repertoire turnover. Changes in detection of donor-reactive sequences were tested with two-sided Fisher's exact tests. TCRdb took this table from immuneACCESS and kept in-frame rearrangements with V and J called. Such tables lack part of the clones; where checked against another copy, unresolved V genes explain under half of the gap, and the rest is unexplained. The DNA was the basis for D and trimming; V, J and clone size are from that table. Across this sample there are some 110,000 clones, with about 81% seen only once. In total, the top ten clones hold about 1% of the sample.

This sequence was found in a human donor who received a liver transplant. Material: CD4+ T cells from blood, obtained before liver transplant. This chain is built from TRBV7-3 and TRBJ2-3; the D segment is perhaps TRBD1 or TRBD2, each sharing 6 matched bases. The CDR3 sequence is CASSSRGLYTDTQYF. The nucleotide sequence is given as TGTGCCAGCAGCTCCCGGGGGCTATACACAGATACGCAGTATTTT.